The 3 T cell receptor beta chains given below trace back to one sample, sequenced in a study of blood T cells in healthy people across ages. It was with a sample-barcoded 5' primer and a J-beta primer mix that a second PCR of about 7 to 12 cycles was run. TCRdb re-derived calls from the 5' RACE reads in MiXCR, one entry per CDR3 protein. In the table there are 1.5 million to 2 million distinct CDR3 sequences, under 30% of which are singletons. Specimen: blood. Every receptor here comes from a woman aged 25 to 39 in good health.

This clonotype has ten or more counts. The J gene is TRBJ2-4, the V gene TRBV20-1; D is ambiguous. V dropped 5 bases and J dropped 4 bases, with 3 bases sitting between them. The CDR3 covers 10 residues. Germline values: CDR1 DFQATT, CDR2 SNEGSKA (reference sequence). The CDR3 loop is CSALKNIQYF. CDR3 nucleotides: TGCAGTGCTCTTAAAAACATTCAGTACTTC.

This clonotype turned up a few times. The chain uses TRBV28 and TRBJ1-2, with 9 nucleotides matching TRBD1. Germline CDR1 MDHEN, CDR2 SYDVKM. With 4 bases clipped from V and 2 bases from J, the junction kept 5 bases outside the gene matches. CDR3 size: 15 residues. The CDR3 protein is CASSSDTGGNYGYTF. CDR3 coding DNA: TGTGCCAGCAGTTCGGACACAGGGGGCAACTATGGCTACACCTTC.

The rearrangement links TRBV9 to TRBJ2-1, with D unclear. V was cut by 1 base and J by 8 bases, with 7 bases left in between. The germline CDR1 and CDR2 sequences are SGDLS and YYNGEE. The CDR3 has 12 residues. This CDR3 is CASSVSDYEQFF. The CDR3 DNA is TGTGCCAGCAGCGTAAGCGACTATGAGCAGTTCTTC. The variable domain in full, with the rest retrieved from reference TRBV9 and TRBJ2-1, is DSGVTQTPKHLITATGQRVTLRCSPRSGDLSVYWYQQSLDQGLQFLIQYYNGEERAKGNILERFSAQQFPDLHSELNLSSLELGDSALYFCASSVSDYEQFFGPGTRLTVL.